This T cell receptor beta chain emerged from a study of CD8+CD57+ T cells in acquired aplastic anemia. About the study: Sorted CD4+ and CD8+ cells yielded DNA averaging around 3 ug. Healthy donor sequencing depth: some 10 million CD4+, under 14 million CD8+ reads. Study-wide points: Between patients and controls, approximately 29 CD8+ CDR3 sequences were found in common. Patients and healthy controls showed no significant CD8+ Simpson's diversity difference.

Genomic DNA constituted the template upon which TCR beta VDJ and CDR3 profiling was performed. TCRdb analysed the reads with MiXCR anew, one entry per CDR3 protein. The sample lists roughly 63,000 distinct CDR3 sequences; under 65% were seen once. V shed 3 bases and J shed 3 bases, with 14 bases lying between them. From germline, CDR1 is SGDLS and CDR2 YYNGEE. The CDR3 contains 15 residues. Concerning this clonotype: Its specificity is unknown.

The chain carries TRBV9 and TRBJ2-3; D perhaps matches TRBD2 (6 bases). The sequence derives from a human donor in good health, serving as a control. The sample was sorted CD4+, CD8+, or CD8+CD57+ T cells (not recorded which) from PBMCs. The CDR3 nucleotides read TGTGCCAGCAGCGCCGTACTAGCCAGAACAGATACGCAGTATTTT. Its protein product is CASSAVLARTDTQYF.